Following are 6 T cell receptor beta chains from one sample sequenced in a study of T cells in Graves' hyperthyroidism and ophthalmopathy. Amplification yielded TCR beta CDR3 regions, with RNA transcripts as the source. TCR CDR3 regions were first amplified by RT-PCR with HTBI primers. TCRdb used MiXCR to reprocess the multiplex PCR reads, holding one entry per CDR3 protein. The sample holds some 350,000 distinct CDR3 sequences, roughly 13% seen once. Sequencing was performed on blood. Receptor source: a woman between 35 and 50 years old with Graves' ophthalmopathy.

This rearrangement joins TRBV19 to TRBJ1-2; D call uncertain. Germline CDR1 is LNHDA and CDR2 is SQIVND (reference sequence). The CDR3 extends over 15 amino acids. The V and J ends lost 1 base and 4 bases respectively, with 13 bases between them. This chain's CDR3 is CASSIGDREAYGYTF. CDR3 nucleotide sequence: TGTGCCAGTAGTATAGGGGATCGGGAGGCCTATGGCTACACCTTC.

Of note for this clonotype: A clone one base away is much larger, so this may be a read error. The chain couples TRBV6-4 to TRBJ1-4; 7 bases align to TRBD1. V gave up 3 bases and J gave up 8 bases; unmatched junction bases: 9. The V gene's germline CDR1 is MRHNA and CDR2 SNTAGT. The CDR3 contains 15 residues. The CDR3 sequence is CASSESRDSLEKLFF. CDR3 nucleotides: TGTGCCAGCAGTGAAAGCAGGGACAGTCTCGAAAAACTGTTTTTT.

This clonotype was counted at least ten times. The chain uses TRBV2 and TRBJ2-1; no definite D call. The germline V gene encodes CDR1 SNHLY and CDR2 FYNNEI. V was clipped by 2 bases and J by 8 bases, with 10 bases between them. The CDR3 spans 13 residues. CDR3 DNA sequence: TGTGCCAGCAGTGAACAGCGAGGCGATGAGCAGTTCTTC. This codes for CASSEQRGDEQFF.

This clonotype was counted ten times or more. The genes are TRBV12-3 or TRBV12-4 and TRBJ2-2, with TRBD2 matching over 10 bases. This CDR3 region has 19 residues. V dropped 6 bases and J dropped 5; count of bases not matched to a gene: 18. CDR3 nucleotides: TGTGCCAGCAGAATGAGGCGGCCGCCAAGCGGGGGGGTGACCGGGGAGCTGTTTTTT. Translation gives CASRMRRPPSGGVTGELFF.

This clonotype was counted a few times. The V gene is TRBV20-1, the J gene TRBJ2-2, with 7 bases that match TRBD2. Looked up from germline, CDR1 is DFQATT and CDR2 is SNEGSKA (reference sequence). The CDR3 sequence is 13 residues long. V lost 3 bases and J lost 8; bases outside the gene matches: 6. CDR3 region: CSARVLAEGELFF. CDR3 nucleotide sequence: TGCAGTGCTAGGGTCCTAGCGGAGGGGGAGCTGTTTTTT.

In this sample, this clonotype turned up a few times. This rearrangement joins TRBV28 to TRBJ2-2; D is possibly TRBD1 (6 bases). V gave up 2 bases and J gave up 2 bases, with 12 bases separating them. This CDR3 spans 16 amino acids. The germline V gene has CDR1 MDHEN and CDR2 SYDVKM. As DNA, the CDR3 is TGTGCCAGCAGTTTAAGTGTGACAGGAAACACCGGGGAGCTGTTTTTT. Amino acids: CASSLSVTGNTGELFF.